A single sample is the source of the 5 T cell receptor beta chains below, sequenced in a study of cytomegalovirus exposure and HLA in healthy donors. The PCR had 60 Vbeta and 13 Jbeta primers. The table came from immunoSEQ multiplex PCR; TCRdb's copy has only in-frame clones and leaves some out. The sample comprises 97,000 or so clones, roughly 70% of which are singletons, and 2.5% rests with the top ten. The sample comprised PBMCs. The receptors stem from a man aged 50 to 59 in good health and CMV-seronegative.

This sequence joins TRBV28 and TRBJ1-6; 12 nucleotides match TRBD1. Per the germline V gene, CDR1 is MDHEN and CDR2 is SYDVKM. Losses at the gene ends were 6 bases for V and 9 bases for J; bases not matched to a gene: 6. This CDR3 contains 15 residues. The CDR3 protein is CASSLGQGASSPLHF. The CDR3 bases are TGTGCCAGCAGCCTGGGACAGGGGGCCAGTTCACCCCTCCACTTT.

V gene TRBV19 combines with J gene TRBJ2-3, with TRBD2 identical over 9 bases. CDR1 and CDR2 from the germline V gene are LNHDA and SQIVND (reference sequence). This CDR3 comprises 15 residues. Germline trimming cut 5 bases from V and 1 base from J; bases unmatched to any gene: 4. CDR3 nucleotide sequence: TGTGCCAGTAGTGTTAGCGGGAGTGGCACAGATACGCAGTATTTT. It translates to CASSVSGSGTDTQYF. Using reference TRBV19 and TRBJ2-3 for the parts outside the CDR3, the full variable domain is DGGITQSPKYLFRKEGQNVTLSCEQNLNHDAMYWYRQDPGQGLRLIYYSQIVNDFQKGDIAEGYSVSREKKESFPLTVTSAQKNPTAFYLCASSVSGSGTDTQYFGPGTRLTVL.

The chain carries TRBV6-6 and TRBJ1-2; weak D call: TRBD1 (5 bases). This CDR3 is built from 14 residues. Germline V gene lookup returns CDR1 MNHNY and CDR2 SVGAGI (reference sequence). V lost 2 bases to trimming and J lost 1 base, with 8 bases between them. In DNA, the CDR3 is TGTGCCAGCAGTTACGGGGCCGATAACTATGGCTACACCTTC. Translated: CASSYGADNYGYTF.

The gene calls are TRBV7-2 and TRBJ1-1; D gene uncertain. CDR1 and CDR2 (germline): SGHTA, FQGNSA. There are 14 residues in the CDR3. Trimming stripped 2 bases from V and 2 bases from J, with 9 bases between. Here the CDR3 reads CASSLRTVNTEAFF. CDR3 bases: TGTGCCAGCAGCTTACGTACGGTTAACACTGAAGCTTTCTTT.

The V and J genes are TRBV2 and TRBJ2-5; 7 nucleotides agree with TRBD1. Germline V gene sequence: CDR1 SNHLY, CDR2 FYNNEI. CDR3 length: 11 residues. J was trimmed by 5 bases and V by 10 bases; bases with no gene match: 4. CDR3 in DNA: TGTGCCACTCAAGGGGGCGAGACCCAGTACTTC. This sequence encodes CATQGGETQYF.